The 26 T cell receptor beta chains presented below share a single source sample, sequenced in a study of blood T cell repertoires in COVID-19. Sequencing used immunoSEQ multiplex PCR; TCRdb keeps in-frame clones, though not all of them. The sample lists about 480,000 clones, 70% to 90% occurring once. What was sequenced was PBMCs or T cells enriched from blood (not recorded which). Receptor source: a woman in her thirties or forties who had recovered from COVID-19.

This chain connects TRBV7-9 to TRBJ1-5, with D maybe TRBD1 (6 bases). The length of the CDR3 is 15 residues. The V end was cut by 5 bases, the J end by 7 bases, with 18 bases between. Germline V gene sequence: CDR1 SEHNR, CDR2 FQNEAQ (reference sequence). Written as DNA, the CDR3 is TGTGCCAGCAGCGCCCCGGGACACCTGGGGCAGCCCCAGCATTTT. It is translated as CASSAPGHLGQPQHF.

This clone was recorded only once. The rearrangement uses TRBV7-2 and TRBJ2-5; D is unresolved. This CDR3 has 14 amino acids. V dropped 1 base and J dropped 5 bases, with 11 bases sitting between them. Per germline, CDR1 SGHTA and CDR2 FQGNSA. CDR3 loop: CASSLDSTVETQYF. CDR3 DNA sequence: TGTGCCAGCAGCTTAGATAGTACAGTCGAGACCCAGTACTTC.

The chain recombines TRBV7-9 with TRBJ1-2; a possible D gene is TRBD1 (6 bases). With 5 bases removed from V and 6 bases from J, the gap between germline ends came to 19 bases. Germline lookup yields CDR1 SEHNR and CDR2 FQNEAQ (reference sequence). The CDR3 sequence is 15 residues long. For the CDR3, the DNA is TGTGCCAGCAGCGATTCCAGACAGGCTTGGAATGGCTACACCTTC. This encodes CASSDSRQAWNGYTF.

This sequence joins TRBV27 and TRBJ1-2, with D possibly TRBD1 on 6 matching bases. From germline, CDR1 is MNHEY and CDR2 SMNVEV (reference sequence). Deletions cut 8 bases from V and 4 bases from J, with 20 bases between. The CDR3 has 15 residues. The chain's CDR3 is CASGPQGWAGYGYTF. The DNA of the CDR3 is TGTGCCAGCGGCCCACAGGGCTGGGCTGGCTATGGCTACACCTTC.

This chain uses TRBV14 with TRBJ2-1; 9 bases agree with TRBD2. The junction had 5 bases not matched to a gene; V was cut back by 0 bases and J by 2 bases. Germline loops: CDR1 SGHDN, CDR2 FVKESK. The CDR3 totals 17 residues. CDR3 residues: CASSQDSGGRAYNEQFF. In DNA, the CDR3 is TGTGCCAGCAGCCAAGATTCTGGCGGGAGGGCCTACAATGAGCAGTTCTTC.

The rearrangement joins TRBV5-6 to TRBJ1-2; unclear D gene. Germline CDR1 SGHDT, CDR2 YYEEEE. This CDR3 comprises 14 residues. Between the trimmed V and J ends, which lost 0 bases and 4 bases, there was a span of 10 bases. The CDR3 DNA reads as TGTGCCAGCAGCTTGGACACGTCCCCCTATGGCTACACCTTC. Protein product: CASSLDTSPYGYTF.

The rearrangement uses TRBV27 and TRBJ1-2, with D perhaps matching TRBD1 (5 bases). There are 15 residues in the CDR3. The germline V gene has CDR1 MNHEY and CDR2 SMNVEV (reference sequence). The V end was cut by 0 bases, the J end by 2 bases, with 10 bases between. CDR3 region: CASSLSAGTNYGYTF. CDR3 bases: TGTGCCAGCAGTTTATCCGCGGGGACCAACTATGGCTACACCTTC.

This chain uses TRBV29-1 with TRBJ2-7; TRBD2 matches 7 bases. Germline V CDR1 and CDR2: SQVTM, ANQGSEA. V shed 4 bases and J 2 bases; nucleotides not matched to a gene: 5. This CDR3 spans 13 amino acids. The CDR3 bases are TGCAGCGTTGGCGGGGGAATTACCTACGAGCAGTACTTC. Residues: CSVGGGITYEQYF.

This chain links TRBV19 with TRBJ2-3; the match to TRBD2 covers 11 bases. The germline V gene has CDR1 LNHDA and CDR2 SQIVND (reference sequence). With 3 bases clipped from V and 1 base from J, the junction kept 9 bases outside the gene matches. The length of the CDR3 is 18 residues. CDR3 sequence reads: CASSIGLAGGFGTDTQYF. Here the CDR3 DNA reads TGTGCCAGTAGTATTGGGCTAGCGGGAGGCTTCGGCACAGATACGCAGTATTTT.

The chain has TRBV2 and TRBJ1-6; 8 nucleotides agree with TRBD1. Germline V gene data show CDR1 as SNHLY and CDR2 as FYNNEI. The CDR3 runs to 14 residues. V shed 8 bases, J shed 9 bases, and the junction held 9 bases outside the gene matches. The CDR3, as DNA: TGTGCCAGCCAGACAGGGGTACCCTTTTCACCCCTCCACTTT. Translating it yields CASQTGVPFSPLHF.

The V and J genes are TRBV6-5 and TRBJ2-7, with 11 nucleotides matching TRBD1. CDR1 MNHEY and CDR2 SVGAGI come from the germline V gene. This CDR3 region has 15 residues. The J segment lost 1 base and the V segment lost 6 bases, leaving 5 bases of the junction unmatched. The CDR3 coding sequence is TGTGCCAGCAGATACGGACAGGGGGCATCCTACGAGCAGTACTTC. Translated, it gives CASRYGQGASYEQYF.

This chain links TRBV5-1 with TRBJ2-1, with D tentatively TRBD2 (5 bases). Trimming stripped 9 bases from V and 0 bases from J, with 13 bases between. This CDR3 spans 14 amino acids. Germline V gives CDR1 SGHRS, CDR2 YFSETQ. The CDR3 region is CATSLSGSYNEQFF. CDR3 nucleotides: TGCGCCACCTCCCTGAGCGGCTCCTACAATGAGCAGTTCTTC.

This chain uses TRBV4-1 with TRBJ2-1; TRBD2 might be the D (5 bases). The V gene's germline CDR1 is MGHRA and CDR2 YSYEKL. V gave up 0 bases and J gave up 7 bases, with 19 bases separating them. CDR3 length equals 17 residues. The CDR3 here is CASSQDSPASPGNEQFF. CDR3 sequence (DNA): TGCGCCAGCAGCCAAGATAGCCCAGCGTCCCCGGGGAATGAGCAGTTCTTC.

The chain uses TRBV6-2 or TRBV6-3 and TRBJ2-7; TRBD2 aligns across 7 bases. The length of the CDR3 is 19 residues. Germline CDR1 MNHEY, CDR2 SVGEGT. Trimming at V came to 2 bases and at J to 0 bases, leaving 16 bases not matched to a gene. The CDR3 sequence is CASSYVSGRGGLSSYEQYF. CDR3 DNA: TGTGCCAGCAGTTACGTATCAGGGAGGGGCGGACTGAGCTCCTACGAGCAGTACTTC.

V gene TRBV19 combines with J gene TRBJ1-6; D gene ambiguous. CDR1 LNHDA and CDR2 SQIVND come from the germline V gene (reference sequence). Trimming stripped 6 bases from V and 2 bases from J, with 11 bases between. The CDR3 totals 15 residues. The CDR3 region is CASSTTPAYNSPLHF. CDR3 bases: TGTGCCAGTAGCACTACACCGGCCTATAATTCACCCCTCCACTTT.

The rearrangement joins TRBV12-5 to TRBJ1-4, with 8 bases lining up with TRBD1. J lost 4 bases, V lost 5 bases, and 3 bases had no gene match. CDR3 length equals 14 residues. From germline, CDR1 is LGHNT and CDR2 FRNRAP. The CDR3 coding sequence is TGTGCTAGTGGTCCACAGGGGGGTAATGAAAAACTGTTTTTT. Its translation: CASGPQGGNEKLFF.

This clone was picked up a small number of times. CDR3 in DNA: TGTGCCAGCAGTTACTTTGCTAGGACTACGTTCACCGGGGAGCTGTTTTTT. Protein product: CASSYFARTTFTGELFF. The chain joins TRBV6-8 to TRBJ2-2; the D gene is possibly TRBD2 (6 bases). The V gene lost 1 base and the J gene lost 4 bases, with 16 bases spanning the gap. Germline V gene lookup returns CDR1 MNHGY and CDR2 SAAAGT. CDR3 size: 17 residues.

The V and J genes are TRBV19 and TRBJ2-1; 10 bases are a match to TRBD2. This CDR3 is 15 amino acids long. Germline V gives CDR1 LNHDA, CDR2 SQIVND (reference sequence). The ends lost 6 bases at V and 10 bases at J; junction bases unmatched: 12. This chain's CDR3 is CASRWSAGGPGEQFF. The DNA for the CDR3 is TGTGCCAGTAGGTGGTCAGCGGGAGGGCCGGGGGAGCAGTTCTTC. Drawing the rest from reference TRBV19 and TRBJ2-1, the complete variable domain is DGGITQSPKYLFRKEGQNVTLSCEQNLNHDAMYWYRQDPGQGLRLIYYSQIVNDFQKGDIAEGYSVSREKKESFPLTVTSAQKNPTAFYLCASRWSAGGPGEQFFGPGTRLTVL.

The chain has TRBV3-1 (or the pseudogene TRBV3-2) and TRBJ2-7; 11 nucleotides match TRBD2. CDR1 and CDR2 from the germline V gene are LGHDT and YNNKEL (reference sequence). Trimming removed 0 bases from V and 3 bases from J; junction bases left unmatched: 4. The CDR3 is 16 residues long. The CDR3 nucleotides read TGTGCCAGCAGCCAAGAAGCCGGGACTAGCGGCTACGAGCAGTACTTC. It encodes CASSQEAGTSGYEQYF.

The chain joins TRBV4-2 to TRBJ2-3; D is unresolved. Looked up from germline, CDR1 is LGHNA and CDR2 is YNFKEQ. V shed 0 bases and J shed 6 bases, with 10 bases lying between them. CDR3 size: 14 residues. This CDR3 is CASSQDAAGDTQYF. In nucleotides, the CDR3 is TGTGCCAGCAGCCAAGATGCAGCCGGGGATACGCAGTATTTT.

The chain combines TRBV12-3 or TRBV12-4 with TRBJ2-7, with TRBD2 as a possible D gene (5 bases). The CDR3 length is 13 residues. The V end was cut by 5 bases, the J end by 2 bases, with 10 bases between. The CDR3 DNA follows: TGTGCCAGCAGTCGAGGGCAGGCCTACGAGCAGTACTTC. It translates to CASSRGQAYEQYF.

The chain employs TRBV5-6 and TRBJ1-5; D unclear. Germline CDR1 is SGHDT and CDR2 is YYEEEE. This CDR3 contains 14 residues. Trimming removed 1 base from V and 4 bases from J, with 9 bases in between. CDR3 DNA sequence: TGTGCCAGCAGCTTGAAACCCGGGAATCAGCCCCAGCATTTT. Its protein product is CASSLKPGNQPQHF. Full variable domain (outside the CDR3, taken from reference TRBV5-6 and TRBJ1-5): DAGVTQSPTHLIKTRGQQVTLRCSPKSGHDTVSWYQQALGQGPQFIFQYYEEEERQRGNFPDRFSGHQFPNYSSELNVNALLLGDSALYLCASSLKPGNQPQHFGDGTRLSIL.

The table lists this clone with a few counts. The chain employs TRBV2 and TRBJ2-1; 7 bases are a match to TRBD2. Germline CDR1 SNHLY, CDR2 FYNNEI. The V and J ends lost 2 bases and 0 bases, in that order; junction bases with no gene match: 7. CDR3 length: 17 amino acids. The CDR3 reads CASSETPLADSYNEQFF. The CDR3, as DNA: TGTGCCAGCAGTGAAACCCCCCTAGCGGACTCCTACAATGAGCAGTTCTTC.

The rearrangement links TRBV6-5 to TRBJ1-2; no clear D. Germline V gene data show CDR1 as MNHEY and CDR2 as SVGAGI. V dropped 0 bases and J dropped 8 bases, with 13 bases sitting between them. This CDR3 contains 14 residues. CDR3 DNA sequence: TGTGCCAGCAGTTACTCGGCGGGCAGAGGAGGCTACACCTTC. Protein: CASSYSAGRGGYTF.

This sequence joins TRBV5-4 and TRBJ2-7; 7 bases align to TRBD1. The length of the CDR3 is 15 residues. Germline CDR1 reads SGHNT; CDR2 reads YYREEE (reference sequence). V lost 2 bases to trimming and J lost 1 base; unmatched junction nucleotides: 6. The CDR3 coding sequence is TGTGCCAGCAGCTTTGGGACAGCACTATCCTACGAGCAGTACTTC. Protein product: CASSFGTALSYEQYF.

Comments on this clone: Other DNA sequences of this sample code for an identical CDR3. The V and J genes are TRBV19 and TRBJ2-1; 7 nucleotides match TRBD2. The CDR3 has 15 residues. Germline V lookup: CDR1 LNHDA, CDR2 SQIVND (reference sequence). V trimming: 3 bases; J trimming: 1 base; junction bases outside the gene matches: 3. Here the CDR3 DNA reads TGTGCCAGTAGTATTGGGGGAGGGTCCTACAATGAGCAGTTCTTC. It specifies CASSIGGGSYNEQFF.